The source of this TCR beta chain is a study of a mutant IDH1 vaccine in newly diagnosed glioma. Across the whole study: The start of vaccination came 4-6 weeks after radiotherapy alone, or with temozolomide cycles. The earlier regimen, radiotherapy, temozolomide, or both, was most often both.

The method was immunoSEQ multiplex PCR; TCRdb's version includes in-frame clones alone and lacks a portion of them. Of around 60,000 clones listed, around 83% were seen once; the top ten hold approximately 4%. Time point defined: week 23, last vaccination. The vaccine gave 300 ug of a 20-mer mutant IDH1 peptide subcutaneously per dose. There were new WHO grade 3 or 4 astrocytomas in the donors, and these were IDH1-mutant and ATRX-lost. Trimming stripped 6 bases from V and 1 base from J, with 15 bases between. Germline CDR1 is SNHLY and CDR2 is FYNNEI. The CDR3 has 15 amino acids. For this clone: What it binds is unknown.

General study results and limits: Pseudoprogression appears to have had no connection to changes in top peripheral T cell clonotypes.

This chain links TRBV2 with TRBJ1-1; the D gene is possibly TRBD1 (6 bases). The sample in question was PBMCs, obtained from a glioma patient whose treatment included an IDH1 peptide vaccine. The sequence was obtained from a man aged 25-40 years with glioma. The CDR3 bases are TGTGCCAGCAGAGGCACCCCAGGGGAGAACACTGAAGCTTTCTTT. Its translation is CASRGTPGENTEAFF.